This T cell receptor beta chain was profiled in a study of cytomegalovirus exposure and HLA in healthy donors. This PCR relied on a set of 60 Vbeta primers and 13 Jbeta primers. TCRdb's copy holds only in-frame clones and misses some; the assay was immunoSEQ multiplex PCR. This table has 150,000 to 160,000 clones, approximately 74% appearing once. General study findings and limits: The study flagged around 160 TCR beta chains as cytomegalovirus-associated. The authors later found HLA-associated TCR beta chains more clonally expanded than equally common others.

Worth noting for this clone: Its antigen is still unknown.

Germline lookup yields CDR1 SGHVS and CDR2 FQNEAQ. The J segment lost 5 bases and the V segment lost 5 bases, leaving 6 bases of the junction unmatched. This CDR3 region has 15 residues. The sample taken for sequencing was PBMCs. The chain employs TRBV7-8 and TRBJ2-1; 10 nucleotides match TRBD2. The TCR comes from a man under 40 in good health and CMV-seronegative. CDR3: CASSRAGGPNNEQFF. The CDR3 DNA sequence: TGTGCCAGCAGCAGAGCGGGGGGGCCTAACAATGAGCAGTTCTTC.